The 11 T cell receptor beta chains below all came from one sample that was sequenced in a study of T cell repertoires in cytomegalovirus infection (dated by TCRdb to 2018 to 2020). Sequencing took place on an Illumina HiSeq 1500. TCRdb trimmed the raw reads at Q25, called clones with MiXCR and kept productive beta chains. Every distinct CDR3 protein forms one entry, paired with its most common genes and DNA. This sample has about 310,000 distinct CDR3 sequences in its table, and 25% of those were observed once. Of the sample, roughly 14% is held by the ten largest clones. Reading the label with the study, this specimen's treatment or condition is: in vitro stimulation with specific CMV peptide epitopes to enrich CMV-specific T cells. No antigen is known for these receptors. The sample in question was cultured PBMCs, obtained from culture after CMV antigen stimulation. All receptors derive from a human donor in good health (CMV status not recorded). Some clones in this sample may be carry-over from other donors' samples.

This clonotype was picked up many times. The chain uses TRBV11-3 and TRBJ2-7, with a weak D call TRBD2 (6 bases). The CDR3 length is 16 residues. Germline CDR1 reads SGHNT; CDR2 reads YENEEA. Trimming pared 1 base from V and 6 bases from J, leaving 19 bases between. DNA of the CDR3: TGTGCCAGCAGCTTAGGGGGTAGCGGTCTGTGGGCCGAGCAGTACGTC. It specifies CASSLGGSGLWAEQYV.

The V gene is TRBV20-1, the J gene TRBJ2-7; D perhaps matches TRBD1 (5 bases). CDR1 is DFQATT and CDR2 is SNEGSKA in the germline V gene (reference sequence). This CDR3 region has 12 residues. The V and J ends lost 6 bases and 5 bases respectively, with 14 bases between them. CDR3 sequence: CSAPGRWDEQYF. As DNA, the CDR3 is TGCAGTGCCCCAGGGCGGTGGGACGAGCAGTACTTC.

This clonotype was counted a few times. V is TRBV20-1 and J is TRBJ1-6, with unresolved D. V was shortened by 6 bases and J by 7 bases, with 13 bases between the two germline ends. CDR1 is DFQATT, CDR2 SNEGSKA, per germline (reference sequence). The CDR3 covers 13 residues. DNA for the CDR3: TGCAGTGCCCGCCCAGCTAACAATTCACCCCTCCACTTT. Translating gives CSARPANNSPLHF.

The chain uses TRBV6-2 or TRBV6-3 and TRBJ2-7; 14 bases are shared with TRBD2. The length of the CDR3 is 15 residues. V shed 5 bases and J 3 bases; nucleotides not matched to a gene: 3. Germline-derived CDR1 and CDR2 are MNHEY and SVGEGT. CDR3 bases: TGTGCCAGCAGTATGGGACTAGCGGGAGTCTACGAGCAGTACTTC. It is translated as CASSMGLAGVYEQYF.

This chain connects TRBV6-1 to TRBJ2-5, with TRBD1 identical over 8 bases. The germline V gene encodes CDR1 MNHNS and CDR2 SASEGT. The CDR3 is 15 residues long. Unmatched junction bases numbered 6, after V lost 2 bases and J lost 4 bases. CDR3 DNA: TGTGCCAGCAGTGAACCAGGGGGCTCGCGAGAGACCCAGTACTTC. Its translation: CASSEPGGSRETQYF.

This clonotype has more than one count but fewer than ten. The chain combines TRBV6-2 or TRBV6-3 with TRBJ2-2, with no clear D. In germline, CDR1 is MNHEY, CDR2 SVGEGT. V gave up 6 bases and J gave up 3 bases, with 8 bases separating them. The CDR3 has 13 amino acids. This CDR3 is CASRLEYTGELFF. CDR3 sequence (DNA): TGTGCCAGCAGGCTCGAGTACACCGGGGAGCTGTTTTTT.

This clonotype was counted many times. The chain carries TRBV7-2 and TRBJ2-3, with 13 bases lining up with TRBD2. Germline lookup yields CDR1 SGHTA and CDR2 FQGNSA. This CDR3 comprises 17 residues. The V and J ends lost 5 bases and 5 bases, in that order; junction bases with no gene match: 10. CDR3 amino acids: CASSQALGLAGVDTQYF. The CDR3 DNA sequence: TGTGCCAGCAGCCAGGCCCTTGGACTAGCGGGGGTAGATACGCAGTATTTT.

This sequence joins TRBV28 and TRBJ2-7, with D perhaps matching TRBD1 or TRBD2 (5 bases each). This CDR3 spans 16 amino acids. The V gene lost 4 bases and the J gene lost 2 bases, with 18 bases spanning the gap. Germline V gene sequence: CDR1 MDHEN, CDR2 SYDVKM. This chain's CDR3 is CASSSGGTVGAYEQYF. The CDR3 nucleotides are TGTGCCAGCAGTTCTGGGGGAACAGTTGGGGCCTACGAGCAGTACTTC.

The rearrangement links TRBV27 to TRBJ2-3; D might be TRBD2 (5 bases). The length of the CDR3 is 18 residues. The germline V gene has CDR1 MNHEY and CDR2 SMNVEV (reference sequence). V was trimmed by 2 bases and J by 2 bases, leaving 20 bases between them. The CDR3 reads CASSLRSPGRGVTDTQYF. The CDR3 region has the DNA TGTGCCAGCAGTTTACGCTCACCGGGGAGAGGTGTCACAGATACGCAGTATTTT.

The chain uses TRBV19 and TRBJ1-1; TRBD1 aligns across 9 bases. V dropped 5 bases and J dropped 4; count of bases not matched to a gene: 14. In germline, CDR1 is LNHDA, CDR2 SQIVND (reference sequence). This CDR3 has 17 residues. CDR3 DNA sequence: TGTGCCAGTAGTCCAGTCCCGGGACAGGGAATGGCCACTGAAGCTTTCTTT. Translation gives CASSPVPGQGMATEAFF.

The V call is TRBV19, the J call TRBJ1-1, with a tentative D call TRBD1 (5 bases). The CDR3 has 14 residues. The germline CDR1 and CDR2 sequences are LNHDA and SQIVND (reference sequence). The ends were cut back, 5 bases at V and 5 bases at J, with 15 bases in the middle. The CDR3 region is CASSVQGGLTEAFF. The CDR3 DNA reads TGTGCCAGTAGTGTCCAGGGAGGTTTGACTGAAGCTTTCTTT.